A selection of T cell receptor beta chains follows, all from one sample in a study of CD8 T cells in Susac syndrome. One entry per CDR3 protein, called by TCRdb with MiXCR from the immunoSEQ multiplex PCR reads. The sample shows 170,000 or so distinct CDR3 sequences, more than 95% of them seen only once. The material sequenced was CD4+ T cells from PBMCs. Receptors were obtained from a human donor with Susac syndrome. Both conserved end residues are part of each CDR3. Each record gives: D gene, clone size, J gene, V gene, CDR3 DNA, CDR3 protein. A D gene is named only where the DNA matches it firmly. The size of a clone is reported for some rows only, either as once, few or many, or as a class for expanded clones.

D gene: TRBD2; clone size: NA; J gene: TRBJ2-1; V gene: TRBV7-2; CDR3 DNA: TGTGCCAGCAGCTTAATGGTCCTCGGGGGGAGTTTGATCTTC; CDR3 protein: CASSLMVLGGSLIF
D gene: NA; clone size: NA; J gene: TRBJ1-2; V gene: TRBV20-1; CDR3 DNA: TGCAGTGCTAGAGCAAGGGGAGGTGACTATGGCTACACCTTC; CDR3 protein: CSARARGGDYGYTF
D gene: TRBD1; clone size: NA; J gene: TRBJ1-2; V gene: TRBV25-1; CDR3 DNA: TGTGCCAGCGGGGACGTACAGGGGTATGGTGGCTACACCTTC; CDR3 protein: CASGDVQGYGGYTF
D gene: NA; clone size: once; J gene: TRBJ1-2; V gene: TRBV3-1; CDR3 DNA: TGTGCCAGCAGCCAAGGGGCCAGCTTTAGCTATGGCTACACCTTC; CDR3 protein: CASSQGASFSYGYTF
D gene: NA; clone size: NA; J gene: TRBJ2-7; V gene: TRBV20-1; CDR3 DNA: TGCAGTGCTAGCAACGCTTGGCAGTACTTC; CDR3 protein: CSASNAWQYF
D gene: NA; clone size: NA; J gene: TRBJ2-1; V gene: TRBV7-9; CDR3 DNA: TGTGCCAGCCTCACGGTTGTAGATGAGCAGTTCTTC; CDR3 protein: CASLTVVDEQFF
D gene: NA; clone size: NA; J gene: TRBJ1-1; V gene: TRBV29-1; CDR3 DNA: TGCAGCGTTGGAGGCAGATCGAACACTGAAGCTTTCTTT; CDR3 protein: CSVGGRSNTEAFF
D gene: TRBD2; clone size: once; J gene: TRBJ2-1; V gene: TRBV20-1; CDR3 DNA: TGCAGTGCTAGTCGGGGGGCTAGCGGGAGCTCCTACAATGAGCAGTTCTTC; CDR3 protein: CSASRGASGSSYNEQFF
D gene: NA; clone size: NA; J gene: TRBJ1-2; V gene: TRBV2; CDR3 DNA: TGTGCCAGCAGTGAGGGGGGGCGGTATGGCTACACCTTC; CDR3 protein: CASSEGGRYGYTF
D gene: NA; clone size: NA; J gene: TRBJ2-3; V gene: TRBV7-2; CDR3 DNA: TGTGCCAGCAGGTTAAGGGCTAGCACAGATACGCAGTATTTT; CDR3 protein: CASRLRASTDTQYF
D gene: TRBD1; clone size: NA; J gene: TRBJ1-4; V gene: TRBV29-1; CDR3 DNA: TGCAGCTATCGGGACAGGGACGAAAAACTGTTTTTT; CDR3 protein: CSYRDRDEKLFF
D gene: NA; clone size: NA; J gene: TRBJ2-7; V gene: TRBV29-1; CDR3 DNA: TGCAGCGCCTGGGGGTCGGGGATCGAGCAGTACTTC; CDR3 protein: CSAWGSGIEQYF
D gene: NA; clone size: once; J gene: TRBJ2-2; V gene: TRBV30; CDR3 DNA: TGTGCCTGGACGGTGGCCGGGGAGCTGTTTTTT; CDR3 protein: CAWTVAGELFF
D gene: NA; clone size: NA; J gene: TRBJ2-7; V gene: TRBV27; CDR3 DNA: TGTGCCAGCAGTTTTGGCGGGATACCCTACGAGCAGTACTTC; CDR3 protein: CASSFGGIPYEQYF
D gene: NA; clone size: NA; J gene: TRBJ2-7; V gene: TRBV29-1; CDR3 DNA: TGCAGCGTGGGGAGGGGGACGGGGGACTCTGGCGAGCAGTACTTC; CDR3 protein: CSVGRGTGDSGEQYF
D gene: NA; clone size: NA; J gene: TRBJ1-2; V gene: TRBV3-1; CDR3 DNA: TGTGCCAGCAGCCAAGAGCGTGGGAACTATGGCTACACCTTC; CDR3 protein: CASSQERGNYGYTF
D gene: NA; clone size: NA; J gene: TRBJ2-1; V gene: TRBV7-2; CDR3 DNA: TGTGCCAGCAGCGGGTTCGATGAGCAGTTCTTC; CDR3 protein: CASSGFDEQFF
D gene: NA; clone size: NA; J gene: TRBJ1-5; V gene: TRBV28; CDR3 DNA: TGTGCCAGCAGTAGGGTCCTAGGGGGTCAGCCCCAGCATTTT; CDR3 protein: CASSRVLGGQPQHF
D gene: NA; clone size: NA; J gene: TRBJ1-2; V gene: TRBV13; CDR3 DNA: TGTGCCAGCAGCTATTTTCAGGTTAACTATGGCTACACCTTC; CDR3 protein: CASSYFQVNYGYTF
D gene: NA; clone size: NA; J gene: TRBJ1-1; V gene: TRBV12-3/TRBV12-4; CDR3 DNA: TGTGCCAGCAGTTTTTTGAGCACTGAAGCTTTCTTT; CDR3 protein: CASSFLSTEAFF
D gene: TRBD1; clone size: NA; J gene: TRBJ2-2; V gene: TRBV9; CDR3 DNA: TGTGCCAGCAGCGCACAGGGGACCGGGGAGCTGTTTTTT; CDR3 protein: CASSAQGTGELFF
D gene: NA; clone size: once; J gene: TRBJ1-1; V gene: TRBV7-2; CDR3 DNA: TGTGCCAGCAGCCTCAAAGGGGGACCCACTGAAGCTTTCTTT; CDR3 protein: CASSLKGGPTEAFF
D gene: TRBD1; clone size: once; J gene: TRBJ2-3; V gene: TRBV20-1; CDR3 DNA: TGCAGTGCTAGACCTCCGGGACAGGGGACAGATACGCAGTATTTT; CDR3 protein: CSARPPGQGTDTQYF
D gene: NA; clone size: few; J gene: TRBJ1-5; V gene: TRBV3-1; CDR3 DNA: TGTGCCAGCAGCCAAGGAGGTGGGGGTAGCAATCAGCCCCAGCATTTT; CDR3 protein: CASSQGGGGSNQPQHF
D gene: TRBD2; clone size: NA; J gene: TRBJ2-1; V gene: TRBV12-3/TRBV12-4; CDR3 DNA: TGTGCCAGCAGGGGGGGGCTAGCGGGAGACAATGAGCAGTTCTTC; CDR3 protein: CASRGGLAGDNEQFF
D gene: TRBD2; clone size: NA; J gene: TRBJ2-3; V gene: TRBV5-8; CDR3 DNA: TGTGCCAGCAGCTTAAGCGGGATCACAGATACGCAGTATTTT; CDR3 protein: CASSLSGITDTQYF
D gene: NA; clone size: NA; J gene: TRBJ2-7; V gene: TRBV6-5; CDR3 DNA: TGTGCCAGCAGTTCCGGCCTCGGCTACGAGCAGTACTTC; CDR3 protein: CASSSGLGYEQYF
D gene: TRBD1; clone size: NA; J gene: TRBJ2-3; V gene: TRBV20-1; CDR3 DNA: TGCAGTGTGGGGGACAGGAGCACAGATACGCAGTATTTT; CDR3 protein: CSVGDRSTDTQYF
D gene: NA; clone size: NA; J gene: TRBJ2-7; V gene: TRBV4-2; CDR3 DNA: TGTGCCAGCAGCCAGGCCGGACAGAACTACGAGCAGTACTTC; CDR3 protein: CASSQAGQNYEQYF
D gene: NA; clone size: NA; J gene: TRBJ2-6; V gene: TRBV5-4; CDR3 DNA: TGTGGTACCAAGGCGTCCTCTGGGGCCAACGTCCTGACTTTC; CDR3 protein: CGTKASSGANVLTF
D gene: NA; clone size: NA; J gene: TRBJ2-7; V gene: TRBV15; CDR3 DNA: TGTGCCACCAGCAGAGCCAAAGGGATAGGATACGAGCAGTACTTC; CDR3 protein: CATSRAKGIGYEQYF
D gene: NA; clone size: NA; J gene: TRBJ1-5; V gene: TRBV21-1; CDR3 DNA: TGTGCCAGCAGCCAAGTGGGGACAGGGAAATGGGGGTCGCCCCAGCATTTT; CDR3 protein: CASSQVGTGKWGSPQHF
D gene: NA; clone size: NA; J gene: TRBJ1-1; V gene: TRBV29-1; CDR3 DNA: TGCAGCGTGGGCCGGATGGTGGGGGACACTGAAGCTTTCTTT; CDR3 protein: CSVGRMVGDTEAFF
D gene: NA; clone size: NA; J gene: TRBJ2-1; V gene: TRBV29-1; CDR3 DNA: TGCAGCGTTGGCCTCCTATTGGGGGGACGTAACAGGAATGAGCAGTTCTTC; CDR3 protein: CSVGLLLGGRNRNEQFF
D gene: TRBD1; clone size: NA; J gene: TRBJ1-4; V gene: TRBV19; CDR3 DNA: TGTGCCAGCAAAAACAGGGGGTCAACTAATAAAAAACTGTTTTTT; CDR3 protein: CASKNRGSTNKKLFF
D gene: NA; clone size: NA; J gene: TRBJ1-3; V gene: TRBV5-1; CDR3 DNA: TGCGCCAGCACCGGCTCTGGAAACACCATATATTTT; CDR3 protein: CASTGSGNTIYF
D gene: NA; clone size: NA; J gene: TRBJ2-7; V gene: TRBV29-1; CDR3 DNA: TGCAGCGTTGAAGAAGGGGTGCAGTACGAGCAGTACTTC; CDR3 protein: CSVEEGVQYEQYF
D gene: TRBD1; clone size: once; J gene: TRBJ1-2; V gene: TRBV30; CDR3 DNA: TGTGCCTGGGCCCGACGGGACAGTCATGGCTACACCTTC; CDR3 protein: CAWARRDSHGYTF
D gene: NA; clone size: NA; J gene: TRBJ2-1; V gene: TRBV18; CDR3 DNA: TGTGCCAGCTCAAGTCAGCGGGTTAGATCTTACAATGAGCAGTTCTTC; CDR3 protein: CASSSQRVRSYNEQFF
D gene: TRBD1; clone size: NA; J gene: TRBJ2-3; V gene: TRBV20-1; CDR3 DNA: TGCAGTGCTGTTCCCTTTACCACAGGGGGCACAGATACGCAGTATTTT; CDR3 protein: CSAVPFTTGGTDTQYF
D gene: NA; clone size: NA; J gene: TRBJ2-1; V gene: TRBV5-6; CDR3 DNA: TGTGCCAGCAGCTTGGTATGGAGACCAATAATTGCGCAGTTCTTC; CDR3 protein: CASSLVWRPIIAQFF
D gene: NA; clone size: NA; J gene: TRBJ2-5; V gene: TRBV20-1; CDR3 DNA: TGCAGTGCTAGTGCGTTGCGAGAGACCCAGTACTTC; CDR3 protein: CSASALRETQYF
D gene: TRBD1; clone size: NA; J gene: TRBJ2-1; V gene: TRBV24-1; CDR3 DNA: TGTGCCACCAGTGATCAGGGGGAAGAGGTCTACAATGAGCAGTTCTTC; CDR3 protein: CATSDQGEEVYNEQFF
D gene: TRBD1; clone size: NA; J gene: TRBJ1-5; V gene: TRBV7-2; CDR3 DNA: TGTGCCAGCAGCGAGGTGGGACAGGGAGTTCTCAATCAGCCCCAGCATTTT; CDR3 protein: CASSEVGQGVLNQPQHF
D gene: TRBD2; clone size: NA; J gene: TRBJ2-1; V gene: TRBV20-1; CDR3 DNA: TGCAGTGCACTGACCGGGACTAGAGTAGTCAATGAGCAGTTCTTC; CDR3 protein: CSALTGTRVVNEQFF
D gene: TRBD2; clone size: NA; J gene: TRBJ2-7; V gene: TRBV5-1; CDR3 DNA: TGCGCCAGCAGCCAAGTCCTAGCGGGAGAGAACTACGAGCAGTACTTC; CDR3 protein: CASSQVLAGENYEQYF
D gene: NA; clone size: NA; J gene: TRBJ1-4; V gene: TRBV30; CDR3 DNA: TGTGCCTGGAGTGTACGTACAGCTGAAAAACTGTTTTTT; CDR3 protein: CAWSVRTAEKLFF